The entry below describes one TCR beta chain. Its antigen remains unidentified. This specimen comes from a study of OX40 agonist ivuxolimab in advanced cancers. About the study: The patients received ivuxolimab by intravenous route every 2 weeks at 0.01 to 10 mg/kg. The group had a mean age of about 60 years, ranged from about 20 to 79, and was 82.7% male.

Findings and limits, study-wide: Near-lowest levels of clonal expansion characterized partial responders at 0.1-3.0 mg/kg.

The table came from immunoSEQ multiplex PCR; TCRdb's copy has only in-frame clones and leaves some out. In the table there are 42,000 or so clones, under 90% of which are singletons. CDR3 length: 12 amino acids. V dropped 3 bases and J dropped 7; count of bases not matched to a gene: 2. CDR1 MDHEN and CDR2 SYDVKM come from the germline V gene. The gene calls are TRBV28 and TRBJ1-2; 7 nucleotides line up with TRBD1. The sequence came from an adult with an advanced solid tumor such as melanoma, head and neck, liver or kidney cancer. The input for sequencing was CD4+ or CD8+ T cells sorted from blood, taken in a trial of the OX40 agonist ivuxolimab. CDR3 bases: TGTGCCAGCAGTTTGTCAGGGGGTGGCTACACCTTC. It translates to CASSLSGGGYTF.